One sample yielded the 22 T cell receptor beta chains listed below, sequenced in a study of T-cell memory formation after mild COVID-19. Each CDR3 protein gets one entry after TCRdb re-called the 5' RACE reads with MiXCR. The profile covers fewer than 450,000 distinct CDR3 sequences, with 20% to 25% appearing a single time and roughly 9.7% taken by the ten largest. The sequencing input was PBMCs or a T cell subset sorted from them (not recorded which). The receptors come from an adult woman who had mild COVID-19 (a few samples of this study predate the infection). Cell type and time point are not known.

The chain couples TRBV6-5 to TRBJ2-1; unclear D gene. CDR1 MNHEY and CDR2 SVGAGI come from the germline V gene. The CDR3 covers 12 residues. Trimming took off 6 bases at V and 10 bases at J, with 13 bases between the two ends. In nucleotides, the CDR3 is TGTGCCAGCAGCCGTTCTGTTGGGGAGCAGTTCTTC. Translated: CASSRSVGEQFF.

The chain has TRBV3-1 and TRBJ1-2; D is possibly TRBD1 (5 bases). Deletions cut 8 bases from V and 6 bases from J, with 13 bases between. The CDR3 has 12 residues. CDR1 and CDR2 from the germline V gene are LGHDT and YNNKEL (reference sequence). CDR3 nucleotide sequence: TGTGCCAGCTTTTCTCAAGGGGATGGCTACACCTTC. It translates to CASFSQGDGYTF.

This rearrangement joins TRBV5-1 to TRBJ2-1, with no clear D. The CDR3 has 16 residues. The V and J ends lost 5 bases and 1 base respectively, with 16 bases between them. From germline, CDR1 is SGHRS and CDR2 YFSETQ. The CDR3 loop is CASRSALKQSYNEQFF. CDR3 nucleotide sequence: TGCGCCAGCAGATCTGCCCTGAAACAATCCTACAATGAGCAGTTCTTC.

This chain uses TRBV6-5 with TRBJ2-1; possible D gene TRBD1, 6 bases. With 2 bases removed from V and 8 bases from J, the gap between germline ends came to 19 bases. Germline loops: CDR1 MNHEY, CDR2 SVGAGI. This CDR3 region has 16 residues. CDR3 in amino acids: CASSYDGPQGLDEQFF. The CDR3 DNA follows: TGTGCCAGCAGTTACGATGGGCCACAGGGTCTCGATGAGCAGTTCTTC.

This clonotype appeared a few times. V gene TRBV5-1 combines with J gene TRBJ2-1; TRBD1 aligns across 7 bases. The CDR3 contains 13 residues. Per germline, CDR1 SGHRS and CDR2 YFSETQ. V lost 0 bases to trimming and J lost 7 bases; unmatched junction nucleotides: 1. Here the CDR3 DNA reads TGCGCCAGCAGCTTGGAGGGACAGAATGAGCAGTTCTTC. Protein: CASSLEGQNEQFF.

This chain links TRBV24-1 with TRBJ1-5, with TRBD1 as a possible D gene (6 bases). Trimming stripped 5 bases from V and 0 bases from J, with 25 bases between. This CDR3 has 20 residues. Germline values: CDR1 KGHDR, CDR2 SFDVKD. CDR3 coding DNA: TGTGCCACCAGTGTACAGAAACAGGGTCCTATGGGTTCTAGCAATCAGCCCCAGCATTTT. The encoded protein is CATSVQKQGPMGSSNQPQHF.

This clonotype has just a few counts. The genes are TRBV5-4 and TRBJ1-6, with TRBD1 identical over 8 bases. This CDR3 is 16 amino acids long. The germline V gene has CDR1 SGHNT and CDR2 YYREEE (reference sequence). V was pared by 2 bases and J by 7 bases, with 8 bases of the junction left unmatched. This CDR3 is CASSFGAGGKNSPLHF. Here the CDR3 DNA reads TGTGCCAGCAGCTTCGGGGCAGGGGGCAAGAATTCACCCCTCCACTTT.

The V gene is TRBV9, the J gene TRBJ1-2; D call uncertain. The V end was cut by 0 bases, the J end by 0 bases, with 9 bases between. This CDR3 is 15 amino acids long. Germline-derived CDR1 and CDR2 are SGDLS and YYNGEE. The CDR3 loop is CASSVDLTANYGYTF. CDR3 sequence (DNA): TGTGCCAGCAGCGTAGATTTAACAGCTAACTATGGCTACACCTTC.

The rearrangement joins TRBV15 to TRBJ2-5; D remains ambiguous. V was trimmed by 3 bases and J by 5 bases, leaving 4 bases between them. Germline assignment: CDR1 LNHNV and CDR2 YYDKDF (reference sequence). The CDR3 covers 11 residues. As DNA, the CDR3 is TGTGCCACCAGCAGCACGGAGACCCAGTACTTC. This encodes CATSSTETQYF.

The chain employs TRBV25-1 and TRBJ1-1, with D maybe TRBD1 (5 bases). The CDR3 is 16 amino acids. Germline CDR1 reads MGHDK; CDR2 reads SYGVNS. The germline V and J ends were trimmed by 1 base and 4 bases, with 16 bases remaining between them. The CDR3 DNA reads TGTGCCAGCAGTGAATGGAAACCTACCGGGGGCACTGAAGCTTTCTTT. This encodes CASSEWKPTGGTEAFF. The whole variable domain, remainder taken from reference TRBV25-1 and TRBJ1-1, is EADIYQTPRYLVIGTGKKITLECSQTMGHDKMYWYQQDPGMELHLIHYSYGVNSTEKGDLSSESTVSRIRTEHFPLTLESARPSHTSQYLCASSEWKPTGGTEAFFGQGTRLTVV.

This clonotype was detected only a few times. The J gene is TRBJ2-3, the V gene TRBV12-3 or TRBV12-4; the D is unclear. The CDR3 has 13 amino acids. V was pared by 6 bases and J by 3 bases, with 10 bases between. The chain's CDR3 is CASSLIRTDTQYF. Here the CDR3 DNA reads TGTGCCAGCAGCCTGATTCGGACAGATACGCAGTATTTT.

This clonotype was seen repeatedly, ten times or more. The genes are TRBV18 and TRBJ2-5; 7 bases match TRBD1. With 8 bases clipped from V and 2 bases from J, the junction kept 5 bases outside the gene matches. This CDR3 region has 13 residues. From germline, CDR1 is KGHSH and CDR2 LQKENI. The CDR3 spells CASSQGQQETQYF. CDR3 bases: TGTGCCAGCAGCCAGGGACAGCAAGAGACCCAGTACTTC.

The J gene is TRBJ1-3, the V gene TRBV7-9, with a tentative D call TRBD1 (5 bases). The CDR3 sequence is 13 residues long. CDR1 is SEHNR, CDR2 FQNEAQ, per germline (reference sequence). Deletions cut 7 bases from V and 3 bases from J, with 10 bases between. CDR3 DNA sequence: TGTGCCAGCAAGGTCACAGGTGGAAACACCATATATTTT. Its protein product is CASKVTGGNTIYF.

V usage is TRBV10-3 and J usage is TRBJ2-7; no reliable D call. Trimming removed 4 bases from V and 7 bases from J, with 14 bases in between. The CDR3 runs 13 residues. CDR1 is ENHRY and CDR2 is SYGVKD in the germline V gene. The CDR3 here is CAISASPNQEQYF. As DNA, the CDR3 is TGTGCCATCAGTGCGAGCCCCAACCAGGAGCAGTACTTC.

The CDR3 DNA sequence: TGCGCCAGCAGCCAAGGGAAGGCGGCAGGGGATACGCAGTATTTT. Its protein is CASSQGKAAGDTQYF. The chain has TRBV4-1 and TRBJ2-3; TRBD1 might be the D (5 bases). Germline V gives CDR1 MGHRA, CDR2 YSYEKL. The germline V and J ends were trimmed by 1 base and 6 bases, with 14 bases remaining between them. This CDR3 spans 15 amino acids.

This clonotype turned up a few times. The rearrangement uses TRBV9 and TRBJ2-2; D is unclear. Per the germline V gene, CDR1 is SGDLS and CDR2 is YYNGEE. CDR3 length equals 15 residues. Trimming left V 0 bases short and J 6 bases short, with 12 bases between. CDR3 in DNA: TGTGCCAGCAGCGTAGTAACGGCCCCCGCCGGGGAGCTGTTTTTT. Its translation: CASSVVTAPAGELFF.

This clonotype has a handful of counts. This chain uses TRBV12-3 or TRBV12-4 with TRBJ2-5; D might be TRBD2 (6 bases). Trimming shortened V by 6 bases and J by 6 bases, and 17 bases separated the two germline ends. This CDR3 is built from 14 residues. CDR3 amino acids: CASSPGANLQTQYF. The CDR3 DNA is TGTGCCAGCAGCCCGGGAGCGAACCTGCAGACCCAGTACTTC.

This chain uses TRBV24-1 with TRBJ2-7; possibly TRBD1 for D (5 bases). V lost 9 bases and J 1 base, leaving 15 bases between the germline ends. The CDR3 totals 14 residues. CDR1 KGHDR and CDR2 SFDVKD come from the germline V gene. CDR3 sequence: CATREGAPSYEQYF. In nucleotides, the CDR3 is TGTGCCACCCGCGAAGGGGCACCTTCCTACGAGCAGTACTTC.

J is TRBJ2-2 and V is TRBV3-1; D tentatively reads TRBD1 or TRBD2 (6 bases each). CDR1 and CDR2 (germline): LGHDT, YNNKEL (reference sequence). CDR3 size: 14 residues. Trimming removed 7 bases at V and 6 bases at J, with 15 bases between. The CDR3 DNA sequence: TGTGCCAGCAACGGGGGCGCCTTCTCCGGGGAGCTGTTTTTT. This gives the protein CASNGGAFSGELFF.

This clonotype has only a few counts. V usage is TRBV6-6 and J usage is TRBJ2-3; TRBD2 matches at 9 bases. V was clipped by 2 bases and J by 6 bases; unmatched bases: 3. This CDR3 spans 14 amino acids. Germline lookup yields CDR1 MNHNY and CDR2 SVGAGI (reference sequence). Here the CDR3 DNA reads TGTGCCAGCAGTTACCTCGCGGGGGGGGATACGCAGTATTTT. It translates to CASSYLAGGDTQYF.

The chain recombines TRBV6-2 or TRBV6-3 with TRBJ2-1, with 9 nucleotides matching TRBD2. From germline, CDR1 is MNHEY and CDR2 SVGEGT. Losses at the gene ends were 2 bases for V and 10 bases for J; bases not matched to a gene: 9. This CDR3 has 15 amino acids. In DNA form, the CDR3 reads TGTGCCAGCAGTTACGAGCGGGAGGACCGCAGGGAGCAGTTCTTC. It codes for CASSYEREDRREQFF.

The V and J genes are TRBV12-3 or TRBV12-4 and TRBJ1-1, with a tentative D call TRBD1 (6 bases). V lost 2 bases, J lost 4 bases, and 11 bases lay in between. The CDR3 has 14 residues. The CDR3: CASSLRQEGTEAFF. The CDR3 coding sequence is TGTGCCAGCAGTTTAAGACAGGAGGGCACTGAAGCTTTCTTT.